The 16 T cell receptor beta chains given below trace back to one sample, sequenced in a study of blood T cell repertoires in COVID-19. TCRdb keeps only in-frame clones here, not all; method: immunoSEQ multiplex PCR. There are roughly 230,000 clones in the sample; about 83% occur only once, and roughly 5.5% lies in the top ten. Specimen: peripheral blood. Receptors originate from a human donor in a cohort sampled during active COVID-19.

This clone has just one count. The chain carries TRBV11-2 and TRBJ2-3, with 8 bases lining up with TRBD1. Trimming removed 2 bases from V and 2 bases from J; junction bases left unmatched: 3. Germline V gives CDR1 SGHAT, CDR2 FQNNGV. This CDR3 spans 15 amino acids. CDR3 loop: CASSLWTGHTDTQYF. In DNA form, the CDR3 reads TGTGCCAGCAGCTTATGGACAGGGCACACAGATACGCAGTATTTT.

This chain uses TRBV15 with TRBJ1-3; D is ambiguous. Per germline, CDR1 LNHNV and CDR2 YYDKDF (reference sequence). This CDR3 has 16 residues. V lost 0 bases to trimming and J lost 0 bases, with 9 bases between them. The CDR3 reads CATSRDGGYSGNTIYF. DNA for the CDR3: TGTGCCACCAGCAGAGATGGAGGGTACTCTGGAAACACCATATATTTT.

This chain links TRBV24-1 with TRBJ2-5; D is possibly TRBD2 (5 bases). The CDR3 sequence is 17 residues long. Germline CDR1 is KGHDR and CDR2 is SFDVKD. Trimming took off 4 bases at V and 5 bases at J, with 22 bases between the two ends. The DNA of the CDR3 is TGTGCCACCAGTGAAGGAGGCCGGGATCTGAGAGTGGAGACCCAGTACTTC. Its protein is CATSEGGRDLRVETQYF.

The chain uses TRBV19 and TRBJ1-5; 7 bases align to TRBD1. Germline lookup yields CDR1 LNHDA and CDR2 SQIVND (reference sequence). V was pared by 4 bases and J by 0 bases, with 6 bases of the junction left unmatched. There are 16 residues in the CDR3. This CDR3 is CASSRGGQVSNQPQHF. CDR3 bases: TGTGCCAGTAGTAGAGGAGGACAGGTTAGCAATCAGCCCCAGCATTTT. Drawing the rest from reference TRBV19 and TRBJ1-5, the complete variable domain is DGGITQSPKYLFRKEGQNVTLSCEQNLNHDAMYWYRQDPGQGLRLIYYSQIVNDFQKGDIAEGYSVSREKKESFPLTVTSAQKNPTAFYLCASSRGGQVSNQPQHFGDGTRLSIL.

The V and J genes are TRBV18 and TRBJ2-7; TRBD2 aligns across 10 bases. Germline lookup yields CDR1 KGHSH and CDR2 LQKENI. The CDR3 has 15 amino acids. V lost 5 bases and J lost 4; bases outside the gene matches: 8. CDR3 region: CASSFSGGRKYEQYF. The DNA of the CDR3 is TGTGCCAGCTCATTTAGCGGGGGGCGAAAATACGAGCAGTACTTC. The variable domain in full, completed from reference TRBV18 and TRBJ2-7, reads NAGVMQNPRHLVRRRGQEARLRCSPMKGHSHVYWYRQLPEEGLKFMVYLQKENIIDESGMPKERFSAEFPKEGPSILRIQQVVRGDSAAYFCASSFSGGRKYEQYFGPGTRLTVT.

V and J are TRBV29-1 and TRBJ1-4, with 10 positions matching TRBD1. There are 14 residues in the CDR3. Germline CDR1 SQVTM, CDR2 ANQGSEA. Trimming at V came to 6 bases and at J to 10 bases, leaving 11 bases not matched to a gene. The CDR3 sequence is CSVETGGAVRKLFF. CDR3 DNA sequence: TGCAGCGTGGAGACAGGGGGCGCGGTCCGAAAACTGTTTTTT. The entire variable domain, with the rest obtained from reference TRBV29-1 and TRBJ1-4, is as follows: SAVISQKPSRDICQRGTSLTIQCQVDSQVTMMFWYRQQPGQSLTLIATANQGSEATYESGFVIDKFPISRPNLTFSTLTVSNMSPEDSSIYLCSVETGGAVRKLFFGSGTQLSVL.

The chain is built from TRBV19 and TRBJ2-4; TRBD2 agrees at 9 bases. Germline V gene lookup returns CDR1 LNHDA and CDR2 SQIVND (reference sequence). The ends lost 7 bases at V and 3 bases at J; junction bases unmatched: 25. This CDR3 comprises 21 residues. CDR3 bases: TGTGCCAGTACGTCTGCGGGAGCAGCGGGGGGAACCACTTATGGCAAAAACATTCAGTACTTC. Translation: CASTSAGAAGGTTYGKNIQYF.

The gene calls are TRBV18 and TRBJ2-5, with 10 bases aligning to TRBD2. The CDR3 has 18 amino acids. Germline lookup yields CDR1 KGHSH and CDR2 LQKENI. With 4 bases clipped from V and 3 bases from J, the junction kept 14 bases outside the gene matches. The CDR3 sequence: CASSLQELSGRAKETQYF. The CDR3 DNA reads as TGTGCCAGCTCACTACAGGAGCTAAGCGGGAGGGCCAAAGAGACCCAGTACTTC.

The V and J genes are TRBV19 and TRBJ2-1; 14 bases line up with TRBD2. The germline V gene encodes CDR1 LNHDA and CDR2 SQIVND (reference sequence). The J segment lost 7 bases and the V segment lost 7 bases, leaving 18 bases of the junction unmatched. The CDR3 spans 19 residues. This chain's CDR3 is CASTPISRGTSGSVNEQFF. The DNA of the CDR3 is TGTGCCAGTACTCCAATCAGCCGGGGGACTAGCGGGAGTGTGAATGAGCAGTTCTTC.

The chain carries TRBV5-8 and TRBJ1-5, with D possibly being TRBD1 (5 bases). Trimming pared 4 bases from V and 6 bases from J, leaving 17 bases between. The V gene's germline CDR1 is SGHTS and CDR2 YDEGEE. The CDR3 is made up of 15 amino acids. DNA of the CDR3: TGTGCCAGCAGCCCCCGGGGGGGAGGAAGTCAGCCCCAGCATTTT. The encoded protein is CASSPRGGGSQPQHF.

This chain connects TRBV9 to TRBJ1-2; D is possibly TRBD1 (5 bases). The V end was cut by 0 bases, the J end by 3 bases, with 9 bases between. CDR1 and CDR2 from the germline V gene are SGDLS and YYNGEE. The CDR3 is made up of 14 amino acids. CDR3 nucleotide sequence: TGTGCCAGCAGCGTAGGCCCGGGGGACTATGGCTACACCTTC. Protein sequence: CASSVGPGDYGYTF.

The chain has TRBV3-1 (or the pseudogene TRBV3-2) and TRBJ2-7; 7 bases agree with TRBD2. Germline V gene lookup returns CDR1 LGHDT and CDR2 YNNKEL (reference sequence). The CDR3 is made up of 16 amino acids. J was trimmed by 6 bases and V by 0 bases; bases with no gene match: 11. The CDR3 region is CASSQDTFGVAGEQYF. The CDR3 DNA reads TGTGCCAGCAGCCAAGATACGTTCGGGGTAGCGGGCGAGCAGTACTTC.

In this sample, this clone turned up once. The rearrangement uses TRBV6-6 and TRBJ1-2; D perhaps matches TRBD1 (5 bases). The V end lost 2 bases, the J end lost 3 bases, and 10 bases lay between the germline ends. From germline, CDR1 is MNHNY and CDR2 SVGAGI (reference sequence). CDR3 length: 14 amino acids. The CDR3 loop is CASSYPGGYYGYTF. The CDR3 coding sequence is TGTGCCAGCAGTTACCCGGGGGGGTACTATGGCTACACCTTC.

The chain links TRBV7-8 to TRBJ2-1; TRBD2 is a possible D gene (7 bases). The CDR3 is made up of 14 amino acids. Trimming cost V 6 bases and J 8 bases, with 17 bases left between them. Germline V gives CDR1 SGHVS, CDR2 FQNEAQ. The CDR3 nucleotides are TGTGCCAGCAGGGAGAGGGGGGGCCGGGATGAGCAGTTCTTC. Its translation is CASRERGGRDEQFF.

This clone has a handful of counts. Here the CDR3 reads CASSLHRQGTGVSTGELFF. In DNA, the CDR3 is TGTGCCAGCTCCCTCCACCGGCAGGGGACAGGGGTGAGCACCGGGGAGCTGTTTTTT. The chain combines TRBV18 with TRBJ2-2; 10 nucleotides agree with TRBD1. The CDR3 has 19 amino acids. Germline lookup yields CDR1 KGHSH and CDR2 LQKENI. Losses at the gene ends were 6 bases for V and 4 bases for J; bases not matched to a gene: 17.

The chain combines TRBV4-1 with TRBJ1-1, with a tentative D call TRBD1 (6 bases). The CDR3 sequence is 15 residues long. Trimming removed 0 bases from V and 1 base from J, with 9 bases in between. CDR1 and CDR2 from the germline V gene are MGHRA and YSYEKL. The CDR3 nucleotides are TGCGCCAGCAGCCAAGAGGGGGCATCGAACACTGAAGCTTTCTTT. Encoded protein: CASSQEGASNTEAFF.